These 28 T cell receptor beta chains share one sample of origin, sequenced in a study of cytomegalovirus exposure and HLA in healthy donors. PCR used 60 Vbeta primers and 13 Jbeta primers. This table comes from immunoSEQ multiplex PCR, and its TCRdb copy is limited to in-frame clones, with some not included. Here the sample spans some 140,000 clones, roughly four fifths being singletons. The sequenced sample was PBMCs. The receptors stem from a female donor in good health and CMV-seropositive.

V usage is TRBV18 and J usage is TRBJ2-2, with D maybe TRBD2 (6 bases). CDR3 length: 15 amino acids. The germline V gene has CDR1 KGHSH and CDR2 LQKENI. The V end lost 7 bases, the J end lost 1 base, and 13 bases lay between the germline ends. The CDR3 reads CASCPGLQNTGELFF. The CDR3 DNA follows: TGTGCCAGCTGTCCGGGACTTCAGAACACCGGGGAGCTGTTTTTT. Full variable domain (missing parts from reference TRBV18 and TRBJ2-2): NAGVMQNPRHLVRRRGQEARLRCSPMKGHSHVYWYRQLPEEGLKFMVYLQKENIIDESGMPKERFSAEFPKEGPSILRIQQVVRGDSAAYFCASCPGLQNTGELFFGEGSRLTVL.

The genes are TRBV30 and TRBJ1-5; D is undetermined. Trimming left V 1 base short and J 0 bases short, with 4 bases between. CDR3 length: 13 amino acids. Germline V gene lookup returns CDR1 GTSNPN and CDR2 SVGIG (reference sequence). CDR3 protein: CAWSGGSNQPQHF. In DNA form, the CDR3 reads TGTGCCTGGAGTGGCGGTAGCAATCAGCCCCAGCATTTT.

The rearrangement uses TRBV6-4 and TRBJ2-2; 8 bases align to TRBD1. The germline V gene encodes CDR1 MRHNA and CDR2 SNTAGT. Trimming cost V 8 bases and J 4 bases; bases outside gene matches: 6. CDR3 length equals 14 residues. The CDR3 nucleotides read TGTGCCAGCCGGTTGACAGGGGCCACCGGGGAGCTGTTTTTT. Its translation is CASRLTGATGELFF.

The CDR3 spells CASSDRVNTGELFF. The CDR3, as DNA: TGTGCCAGTAGTGATCGGGTGAACACCGGGGAGCTGTTTTTT. This sequence joins TRBV19 and TRBJ2-2, with D hard to call. V dropped 5 bases and J dropped 1 base, with 8 bases sitting between them. The germline V gene has CDR1 LNHDA and CDR2 SQIVND (reference sequence). The CDR3 runs 14 residues. Complete variable domain (other parts from reference TRBV19 and TRBJ2-2): DGGITQSPKYLFRKEGQNVTLSCEQNLNHDAMYWYRQDPGQGLRLIYYSQIVNDFQKGDIAEGYSVSREKKESFPLTVTSAQKNPTAFYLCASSDRVNTGELFFGEGSRLTVL.

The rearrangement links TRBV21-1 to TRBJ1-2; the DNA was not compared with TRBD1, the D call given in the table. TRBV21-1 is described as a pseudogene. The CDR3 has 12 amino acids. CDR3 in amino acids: CASSKAGRGYTF. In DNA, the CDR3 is TGTGCCAGCAGCAAAGCGGGGCGCGGCTACACCTTC.

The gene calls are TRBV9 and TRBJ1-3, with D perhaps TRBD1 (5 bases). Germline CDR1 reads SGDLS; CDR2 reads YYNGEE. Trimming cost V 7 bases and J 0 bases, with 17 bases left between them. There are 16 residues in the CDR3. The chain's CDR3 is CASGEGYRSSGNTIYF. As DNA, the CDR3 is TGTGCCAGCGGAGAAGGTTACAGGAGCTCTGGAAACACCATATATTTT.

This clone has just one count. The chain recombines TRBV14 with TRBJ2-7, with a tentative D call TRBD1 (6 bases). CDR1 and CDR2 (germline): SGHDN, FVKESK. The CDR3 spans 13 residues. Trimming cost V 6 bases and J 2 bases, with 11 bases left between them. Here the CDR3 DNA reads TGTGCCAGCAGAACCGCAGGGGCCTACGAGCAGTACTTC. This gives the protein CASRTAGAYEQYF.

This CDR3 reads CASSPTDRDTFRGQPQHF. The DNA of the CDR3 is TGTGCCAGCAGCCCGACGGACAGGGATACCTTTAGGGGTCAGCCCCAGCATTTT. The V call is TRBV11-1, the J call TRBJ1-5, with 8 bases fitting TRBD1. In germline, CDR1 is SGHAT, CDR2 FQDESV (reference sequence). J was trimmed by 6 bases and V by 5 bases; bases with no gene match: 18. CDR3 length: 18 residues.

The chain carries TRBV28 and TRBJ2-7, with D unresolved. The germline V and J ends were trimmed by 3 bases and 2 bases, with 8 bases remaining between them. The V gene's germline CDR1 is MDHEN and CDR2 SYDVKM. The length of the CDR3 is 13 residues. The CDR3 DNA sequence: TGTGCCAGCAGTTTTGTTTCTACCTACGAGCAGTACTTC. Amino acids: CASSFVSTYEQYF.

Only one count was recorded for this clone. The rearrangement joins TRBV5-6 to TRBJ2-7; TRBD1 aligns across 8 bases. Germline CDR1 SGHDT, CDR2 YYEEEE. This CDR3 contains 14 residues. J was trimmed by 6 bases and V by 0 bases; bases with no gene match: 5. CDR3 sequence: CASSLGQGAFEQYF. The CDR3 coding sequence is TGTGCCAGCAGCTTGGGGCAGGGGGCTTTCGAGCAGTACTTC.

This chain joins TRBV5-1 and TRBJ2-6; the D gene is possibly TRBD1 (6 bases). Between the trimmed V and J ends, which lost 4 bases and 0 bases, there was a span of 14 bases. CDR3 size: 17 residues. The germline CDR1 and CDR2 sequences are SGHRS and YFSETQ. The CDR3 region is CASSTGTGSSGANVLTF. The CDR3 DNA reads TGCGCCAGCAGCACAGGGACGGGGAGCTCTGGGGCCAACGTCCTGACTTTC.

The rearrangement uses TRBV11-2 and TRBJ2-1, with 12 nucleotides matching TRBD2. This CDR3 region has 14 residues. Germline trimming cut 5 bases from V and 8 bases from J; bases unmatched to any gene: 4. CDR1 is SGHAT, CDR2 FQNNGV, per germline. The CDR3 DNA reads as TGTGCCAGCAGCCCCCGACTAGCGGGAGATGAGCAGTTCTTC. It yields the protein CASSPRLAGDEQFF.

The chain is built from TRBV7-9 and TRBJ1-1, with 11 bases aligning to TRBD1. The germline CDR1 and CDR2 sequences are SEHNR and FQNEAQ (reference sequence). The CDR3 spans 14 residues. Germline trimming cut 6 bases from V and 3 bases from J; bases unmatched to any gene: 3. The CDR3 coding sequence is TGTGCCAGCAGACCGGACAGGGGGCACACTGAAGCTTTCTTT. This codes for CASRPDRGHTEAFF.

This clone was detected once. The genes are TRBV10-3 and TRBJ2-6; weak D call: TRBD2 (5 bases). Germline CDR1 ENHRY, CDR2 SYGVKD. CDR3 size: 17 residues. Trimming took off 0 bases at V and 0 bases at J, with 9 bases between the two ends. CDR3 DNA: TGTGCCATCAGTGAGTCTAGCGAAGTCTCTGGGGCCAACGTCCTGACTTTC. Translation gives CAISESSEVSGANVLTF.

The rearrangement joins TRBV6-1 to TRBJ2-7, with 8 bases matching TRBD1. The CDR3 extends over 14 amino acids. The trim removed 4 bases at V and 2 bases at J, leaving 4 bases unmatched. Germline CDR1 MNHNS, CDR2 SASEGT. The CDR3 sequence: CASSGDRGPYEQYF. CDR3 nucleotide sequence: TGTGCCAGCAGTGGAGACAGGGGCCCCTACGAGCAGTACTTC.

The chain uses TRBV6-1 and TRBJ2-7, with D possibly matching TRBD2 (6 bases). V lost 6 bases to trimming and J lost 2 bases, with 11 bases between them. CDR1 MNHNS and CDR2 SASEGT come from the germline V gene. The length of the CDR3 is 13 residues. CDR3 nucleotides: TGTGCCAGCAGGGACTACGTGACCTACGAGCAGTACTTC. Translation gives CASRDYVTYEQYF.

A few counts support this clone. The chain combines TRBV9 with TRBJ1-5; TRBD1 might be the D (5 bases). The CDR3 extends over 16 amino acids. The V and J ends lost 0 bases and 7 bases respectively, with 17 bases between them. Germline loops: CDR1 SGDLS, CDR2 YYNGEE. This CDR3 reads CASSVVGRGAGQPQHF. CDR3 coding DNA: TGTGCCAGCAGCGTAGTTGGGAGGGGCGCGGGGCAGCCCCAGCATTTT.

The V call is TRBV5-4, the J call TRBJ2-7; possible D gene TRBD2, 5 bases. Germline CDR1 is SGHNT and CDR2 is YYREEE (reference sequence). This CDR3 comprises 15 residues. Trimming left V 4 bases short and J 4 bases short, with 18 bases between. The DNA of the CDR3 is TGTGCCAGCAGCCTGGGTGAGGGCAGAGTTTACGAGCAGTACTTC. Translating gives CASSLGEGRVYEQYF.

The CDR3 DNA follows: TGTGCCAGCAGCTTGGCTATAGGGGTCAATGAGCAGTTCTTC. Translating it yields CASSLAIGVNEQFF. This chain connects TRBV5-4 to TRBJ2-1; D is perhaps TRBD1 (5 bases). The CDR3 spans 14 residues. The V end was cut by 0 bases, the J end by 6 bases, with 10 bases between. CDR1 and CDR2 (germline): SGHNT, YYREEE (reference sequence).

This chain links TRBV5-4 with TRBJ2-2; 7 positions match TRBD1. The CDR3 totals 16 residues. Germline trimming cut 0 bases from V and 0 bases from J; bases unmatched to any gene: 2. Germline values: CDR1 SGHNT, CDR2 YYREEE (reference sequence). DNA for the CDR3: TGTGCCAGCAGCTTGGGGGGACAGACGAACACCGGGGAGCTGTTTTTT. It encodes CASSLGGQTNTGELFF.

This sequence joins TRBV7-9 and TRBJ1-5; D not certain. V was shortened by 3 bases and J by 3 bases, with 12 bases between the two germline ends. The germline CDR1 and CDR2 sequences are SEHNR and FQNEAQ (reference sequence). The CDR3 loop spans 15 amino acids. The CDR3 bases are TGTGCCAGCAGCTTGAGTGTGGGCTTCAATCAGCCCCAGCATTTT. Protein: CASSLSVGFNQPQHF.

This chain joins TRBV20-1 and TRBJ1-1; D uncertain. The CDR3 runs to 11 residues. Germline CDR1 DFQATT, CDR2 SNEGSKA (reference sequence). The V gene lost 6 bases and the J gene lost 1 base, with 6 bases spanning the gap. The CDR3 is CSAPWNTEAFF. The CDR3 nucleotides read TGCAGTGCCCCGTGGAACACTGAAGCTTTCTTT.

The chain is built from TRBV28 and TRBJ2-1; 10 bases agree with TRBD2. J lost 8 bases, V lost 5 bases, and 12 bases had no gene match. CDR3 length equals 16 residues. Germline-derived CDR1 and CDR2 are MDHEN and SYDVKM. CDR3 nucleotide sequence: TGTGCCAGCAGTACGATGAGGACTAGCGGAATCCATGAGCAGTTCTTC. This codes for CASSTMRTSGIHEQFF.

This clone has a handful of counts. CDR3 nucleotides: TGCGCCAGCAGAGGGGACAGGGGTAATGGCTACACCTTC. Its protein product is CASRGDRGNGYTF. The chain couples TRBV5-1 to TRBJ1-2; 10 bases fit TRBD1. The V and J ends lost 5 bases and 6 bases, in that order; junction bases with no gene match: 4. This CDR3 is built from 13 residues. Germline V CDR1 and CDR2: SGHRS, YFSETQ. The variable domain in full, completed from reference TRBV5-1 and TRBJ1-2, reads KAGVTQTPRYLIKTRGQQVTLSCSPISGHRSVSWYQQTPGQGLQFLFEYFSETQRNKGNFPGRFSGRQFSNSRSEMNVSTLELGDSALYLCASRGDRGNGYTFGSGTRLTVV.

Here the CDR3 DNA reads TGTGCCAGCAGCTTACTGGGAGGGGACACTGAAGCTTTCTTT. Protein sequence: CASSLLGGDTEAFF. V usage is TRBV7-9 and J usage is TRBJ1-1; weak D call: TRBD1 (5 bases). The CDR3 is 14 amino acids. Germline CDR1 SEHNR, CDR2 FQNEAQ (reference sequence). V gave up 2 bases and J gave up 3 bases, with 10 bases separating them.

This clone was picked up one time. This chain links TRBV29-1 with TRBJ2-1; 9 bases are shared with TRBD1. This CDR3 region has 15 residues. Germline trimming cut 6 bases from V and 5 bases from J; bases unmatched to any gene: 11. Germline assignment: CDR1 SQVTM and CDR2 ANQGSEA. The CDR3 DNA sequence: TGCAGCGTGAAGACCGGGACAGGGTTAAACAATGAGCAGTTCTTC. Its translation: CSVKTGTGLNNEQFF.

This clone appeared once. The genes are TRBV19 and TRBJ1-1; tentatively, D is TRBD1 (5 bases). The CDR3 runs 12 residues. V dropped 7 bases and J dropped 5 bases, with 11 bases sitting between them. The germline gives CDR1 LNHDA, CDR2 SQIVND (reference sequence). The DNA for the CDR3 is TGTGCCAGTAATCAGGGTGGGACTGAAGCTTTCTTT. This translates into CASNQGGTEAFF.

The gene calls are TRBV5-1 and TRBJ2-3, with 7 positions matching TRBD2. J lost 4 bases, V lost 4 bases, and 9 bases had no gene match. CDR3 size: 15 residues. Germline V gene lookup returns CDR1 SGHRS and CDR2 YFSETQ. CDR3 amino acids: CASSLRAGLADTQYF. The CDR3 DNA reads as TGCGCCAGCAGCCTCAGAGCGGGGTTGGCAGATACGCAGTATTTT.